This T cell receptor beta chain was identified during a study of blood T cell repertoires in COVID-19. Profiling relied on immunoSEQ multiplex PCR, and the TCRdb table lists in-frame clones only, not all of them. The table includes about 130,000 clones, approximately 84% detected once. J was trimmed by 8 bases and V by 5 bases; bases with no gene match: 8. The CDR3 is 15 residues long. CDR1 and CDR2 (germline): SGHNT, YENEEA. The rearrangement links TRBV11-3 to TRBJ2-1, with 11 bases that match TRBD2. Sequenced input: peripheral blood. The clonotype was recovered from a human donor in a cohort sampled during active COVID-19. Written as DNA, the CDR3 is TGTGCCAGCAGCCCTCGACTAGCGGGGAGTGATGAGCAGTTCTTC. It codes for CASSPRLAGSDEQFF.